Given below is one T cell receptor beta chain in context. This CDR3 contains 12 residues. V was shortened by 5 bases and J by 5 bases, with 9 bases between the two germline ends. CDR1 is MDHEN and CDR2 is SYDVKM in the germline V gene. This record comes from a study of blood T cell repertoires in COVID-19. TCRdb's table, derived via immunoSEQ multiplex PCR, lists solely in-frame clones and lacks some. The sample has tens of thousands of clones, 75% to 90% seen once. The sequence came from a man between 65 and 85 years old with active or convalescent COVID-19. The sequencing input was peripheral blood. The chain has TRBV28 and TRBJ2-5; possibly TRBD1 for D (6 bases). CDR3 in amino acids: CASSRGWETQYF. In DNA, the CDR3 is TGTGCCAGCAGTAGGGGGTGGGAGACCCAGTACTTC.